The entry below gives a single TCR beta chain sequence along with its context. Trimming pared 0 bases from V and 7 bases from J, leaving 12 bases between. Germline V CDR1 and CDR2: LGHDT, YNNKEL (reference sequence). This CDR3 region has 14 residues. The data were taken from a study of CD8 T cells in Susac syndrome. Study summary: Each patient with Susac syndrome, at the time of blood draw, was therapy-naive, on corticosteroids, or on intravenous immunoglobulin alone.

An amount of RNA that ranged from roughly 0.45 to 1 ug was reverse transcribed with random hexamers. TCRdb fed the immunoSEQ multiplex PCR reads into MiXCR, producing one record per CDR3 protein. This table has about 150,000 distinct CDR3 sequences, 95% to 97% appearing once. Input material: CD4+ T cells from PBMCs. The sequence was obtained from a human donor with Susac syndrome. V usage is TRBV3-1 and J usage is TRBJ2-5; a weak D match, TRBD2 (5 bases). CDR3 DNA: TGTGCCAGCAGCCAAGATAGCGCCTGGGGGACCCAGTACTTC. Translating it yields CASSQDSAWGTQYF.